The sequence of this T cell receptor (beta chain) was determined in a study of T cell responses to AZD1222 COVID-19 vaccine. Only in-frame clones appear in the TCRdb table, and some are missing; sequencing was by immunoSEQ multiplex PCR. Of about 150,000 clones in the sample, around 90% were seen once. V lost 0 bases, J lost 6 bases, and 12 bases lay in between. The CDR3 is made up of 15 amino acids. Germline lookup yields CDR1 LGHDT and CDR2 YNNKEL (reference sequence). As to this clone: Its target is unknown.

Study-wide points: Baseline seropositivity characterized only 5 or 6 AZD1222 recipients. When two AZD1222 doses had been given, Spike-specific TCR breadth and depth rose.

This material consisted of peripheral blood, taken 28 days after the second AZD1222 dose. This chain joins TRBV3-1 (or the pseudogene TRBV3-2) and TRBJ1-5; unclear D gene. The source of this sequence is an adult who received the AZD1222 COVID-19 vaccine. As DNA, the CDR3 is TGTGCCAGCAGCCAAGATATAGGACGGGGTCAGCCCCAGCATTTT. It codes for CASSQDIGRGQPQHF.